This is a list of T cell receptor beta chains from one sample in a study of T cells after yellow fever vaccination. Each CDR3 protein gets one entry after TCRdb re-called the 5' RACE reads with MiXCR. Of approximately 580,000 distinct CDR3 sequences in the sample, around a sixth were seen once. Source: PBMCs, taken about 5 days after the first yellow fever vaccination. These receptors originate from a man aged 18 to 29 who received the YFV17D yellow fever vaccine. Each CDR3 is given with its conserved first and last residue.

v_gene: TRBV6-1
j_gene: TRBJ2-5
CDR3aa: CASTRIGVEETQYF

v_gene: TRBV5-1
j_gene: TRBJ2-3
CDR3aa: CASSLTGESTDTQYF

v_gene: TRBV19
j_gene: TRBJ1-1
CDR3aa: CASSMSGQRNTEAFF

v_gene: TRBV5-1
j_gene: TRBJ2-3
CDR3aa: CASSLLGGGAAADTQYF

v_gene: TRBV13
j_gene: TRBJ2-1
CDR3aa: CTSSLGRTSGANNEQFF

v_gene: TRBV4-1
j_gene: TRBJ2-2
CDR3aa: CASSYTGTANTGELFF

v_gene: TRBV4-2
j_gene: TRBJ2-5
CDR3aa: CASSQAGGLETQYF

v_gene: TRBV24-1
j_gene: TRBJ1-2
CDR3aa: CATWTGYGYTF

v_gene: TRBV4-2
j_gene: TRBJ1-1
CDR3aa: CASSQESGGGNTEAFF

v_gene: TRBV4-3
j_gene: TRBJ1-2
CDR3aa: CASSQDLQGDYGYTF

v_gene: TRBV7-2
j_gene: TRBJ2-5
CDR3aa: CASSPGTIQETQYF

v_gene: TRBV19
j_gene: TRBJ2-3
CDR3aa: CASSWPSGGKDTQYF

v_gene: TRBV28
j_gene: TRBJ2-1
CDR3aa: CASNPSGGAYNEQFF

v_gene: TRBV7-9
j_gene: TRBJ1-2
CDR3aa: CASSLFPDRSNYYTF

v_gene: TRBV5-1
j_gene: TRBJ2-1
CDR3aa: CASSLSTSGGYEQFF

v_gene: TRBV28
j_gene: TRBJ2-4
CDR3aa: CASSRRGLAGVLAKNIQYF

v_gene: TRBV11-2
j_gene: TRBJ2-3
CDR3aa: CASSSGTRGGTDTQYF

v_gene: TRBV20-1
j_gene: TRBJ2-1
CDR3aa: CSASNRDRGPGYNEQFF

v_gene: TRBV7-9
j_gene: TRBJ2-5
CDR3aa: CASRNPGAQETQYF

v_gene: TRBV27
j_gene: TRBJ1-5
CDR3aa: CASSFSGQGYDLGNQPQHF

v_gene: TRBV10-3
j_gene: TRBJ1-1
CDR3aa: CAIIGTQGTEAFF

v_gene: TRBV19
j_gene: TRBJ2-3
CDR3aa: CASLNSGEKDTQYF

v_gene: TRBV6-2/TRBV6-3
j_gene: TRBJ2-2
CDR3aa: CASSESVANTGELFF

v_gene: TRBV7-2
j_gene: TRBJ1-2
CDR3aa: CASTMYLRYGYTF

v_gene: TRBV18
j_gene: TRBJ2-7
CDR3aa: CASSPPARTSYEQYF

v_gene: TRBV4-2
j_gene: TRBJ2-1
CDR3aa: CASSPYLAGSDNEQFF

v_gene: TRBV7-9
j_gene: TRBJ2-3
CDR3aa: CASFRGLTDTQYF

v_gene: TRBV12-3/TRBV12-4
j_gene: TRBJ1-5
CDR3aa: CASSPSGRVQPQHF

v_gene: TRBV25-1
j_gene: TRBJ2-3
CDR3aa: CASSRDYLFTDTQYF

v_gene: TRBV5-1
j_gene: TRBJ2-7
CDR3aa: CASSFTGLRSYEQYF

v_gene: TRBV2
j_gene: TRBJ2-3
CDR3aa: CASLNRGGGADTQYF

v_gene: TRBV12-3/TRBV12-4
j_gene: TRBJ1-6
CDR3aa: CASSLGGQGHSPLHF

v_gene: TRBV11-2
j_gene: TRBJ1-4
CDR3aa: CASSLGYGTGEKLFF